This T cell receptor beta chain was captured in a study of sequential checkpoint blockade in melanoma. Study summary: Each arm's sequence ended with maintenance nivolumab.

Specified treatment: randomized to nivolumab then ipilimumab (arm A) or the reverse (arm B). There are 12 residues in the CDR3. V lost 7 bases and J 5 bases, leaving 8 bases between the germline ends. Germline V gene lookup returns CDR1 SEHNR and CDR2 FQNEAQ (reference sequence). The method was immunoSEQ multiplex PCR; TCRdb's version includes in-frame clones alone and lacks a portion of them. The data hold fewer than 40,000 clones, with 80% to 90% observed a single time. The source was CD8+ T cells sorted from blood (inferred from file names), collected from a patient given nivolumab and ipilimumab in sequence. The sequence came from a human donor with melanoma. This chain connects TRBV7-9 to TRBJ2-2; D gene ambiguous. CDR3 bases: TGTGCCAGCACCCTATTGACCGGGGAGCTGTTTTTT. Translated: CASTLLTGELFF.